Presented here are 2 T cell receptor beta chains from one specimen sequenced in a study of radiotherapy plus CTLA-4 blockade in lung cancer. Clones were sequenced by immunoSEQ multiplex PCR, and TCRdb holds only the in-frame ones, with some missing. The sample holds roughly 53,000 clones; around four fifths are singletons and the top ten take 4.5% to 5%. Sequencing was performed on peripheral blood, taken from a patient treated with radiotherapy plus ipilimumab. These receptors originate from a human donor with non-small cell lung cancer whose response to radiotherapy plus ipilimumab could not be evaluated.

In this sample, this clone turned up a few times. The chain couples TRBV5-8 to TRBJ1-5; TRBD1 matches at 10 bases. Germline V lookup: CDR1 SGHTS, CDR2 YDEGEE. Unmatched junction bases numbered 5, after V lost 4 bases and J lost 4 bases. The CDR3 contains 15 residues. CDR3 nucleotide sequence: TGTGCCAGCAGCCCGATGGGACAGGGGAATCAGCCCCAGCATTTT. Translated: CASSPMGQGNQPQHF.

V usage is TRBV19 and J usage is TRBJ2-5; 12 nucleotides line up with TRBD2. Germline V gives CDR1 LNHDA, CDR2 SQIVND (reference sequence). The CDR3 runs to 15 residues. V was pared by 5 bases and J by 2 bases, with 3 bases of the junction left unmatched. The CDR3 loop is CASSSGLAGQETQYF. CDR3 DNA: TGTGCCAGTAGTTCCGGACTAGCGGGACAAGAGACCCAGTACTTC.